This TCR beta chain was sequenced during a study of cytomegalovirus exposure and HLA in healthy donors. The PCR was carried out with 60 Vbeta primers and 13 Jbeta primers. Libraries were prepared by immunoSEQ multiplex PCR; TCRdb keeps only in-frame clonotypes and omits some of them. The table has 140,000 to 150,000 clones, roughly three quarters seen once. This clone was detected ten times or more. Unmatched junction bases numbered 6, after V lost 5 bases and J lost 8 bases. CDR3 size: 15 residues. Germline V gene lookup returns CDR1 LGHNA and CDR2 YSLEER. The sample comprised PBMCs. The TCR comes from a female donor in good health and CMV-seronegative. The chain combines TRBV4-3 with TRBJ2-1; TRBD2 matches at 13 bases. This CDR3 is CASSWTSGGVDEQFF. The CDR3 DNA reads as TGCGCCAGCAGCTGGACTAGCGGGGGTGTAGATGAGCAGTTCTTC.